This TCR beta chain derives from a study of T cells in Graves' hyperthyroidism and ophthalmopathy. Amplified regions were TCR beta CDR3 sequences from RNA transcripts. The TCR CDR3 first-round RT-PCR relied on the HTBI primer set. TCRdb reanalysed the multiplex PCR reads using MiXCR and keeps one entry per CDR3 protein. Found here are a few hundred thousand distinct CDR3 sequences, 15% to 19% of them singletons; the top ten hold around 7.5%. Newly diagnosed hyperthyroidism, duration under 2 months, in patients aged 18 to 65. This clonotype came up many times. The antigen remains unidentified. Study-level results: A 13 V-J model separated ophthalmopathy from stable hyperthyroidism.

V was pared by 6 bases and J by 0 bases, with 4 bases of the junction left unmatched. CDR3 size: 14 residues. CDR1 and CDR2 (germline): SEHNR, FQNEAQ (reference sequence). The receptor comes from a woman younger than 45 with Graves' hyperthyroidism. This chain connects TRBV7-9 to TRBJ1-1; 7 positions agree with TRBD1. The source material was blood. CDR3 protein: CASRQTGMNTEAFF. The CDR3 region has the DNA TGTGCCAGCAGACAGACAGGGATGAACACTGAAGCTTTCTTT.